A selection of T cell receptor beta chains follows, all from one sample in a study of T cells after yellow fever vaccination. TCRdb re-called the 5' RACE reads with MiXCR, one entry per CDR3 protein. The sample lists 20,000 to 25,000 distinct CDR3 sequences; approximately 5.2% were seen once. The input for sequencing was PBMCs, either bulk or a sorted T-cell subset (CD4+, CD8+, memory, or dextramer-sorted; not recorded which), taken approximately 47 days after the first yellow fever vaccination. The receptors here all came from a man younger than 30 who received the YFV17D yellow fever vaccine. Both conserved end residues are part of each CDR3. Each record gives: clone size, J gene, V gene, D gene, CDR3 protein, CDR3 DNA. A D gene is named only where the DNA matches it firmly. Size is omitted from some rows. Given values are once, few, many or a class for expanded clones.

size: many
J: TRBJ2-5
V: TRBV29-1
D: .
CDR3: CSVRRKETQYF
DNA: TGCAGCGTCCGACGGAAAGAGACCCAGTACTTC

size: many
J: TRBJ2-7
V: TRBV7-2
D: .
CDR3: CASSRDRNYEQYF
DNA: TGTGCCAGCAGCCGTGACAGGAACTACGAGCAGTACTTC

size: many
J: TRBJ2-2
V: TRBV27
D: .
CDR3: CASSFSIGVNTGELFF
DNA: TGTGCCAGCAGTTTTAGTATAGGGGTCAACACCGGGGAGCTGTTTTTT

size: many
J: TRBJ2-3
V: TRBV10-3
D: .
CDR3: CAISESGRGVTDTQYF
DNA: TGTGCCATCAGTGAGTCTGGGCGGGGAGTCACAGATACGCAGTATTTT

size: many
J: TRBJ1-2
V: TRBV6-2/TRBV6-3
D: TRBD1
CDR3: CASGKSDRPPSGYTF
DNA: TGTGCCAGCGGTAAATCGGACAGGCCGCCCTCTGGCTACACCTTC

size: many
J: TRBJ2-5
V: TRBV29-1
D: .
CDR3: CSGNSKETQYF
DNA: TGCAGCGGGAATTCGAAAGAGACCCAGTACTTC

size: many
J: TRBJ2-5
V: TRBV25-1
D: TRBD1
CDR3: CASSEYKGQGVRAQTQYF
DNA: TGTGCCAGCAGTGAATATAAGGGACAGGGGGTAAGGGCACAGACCCAGTACTTC

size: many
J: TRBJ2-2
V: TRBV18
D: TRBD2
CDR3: CASSPITSGGPDTGELFF
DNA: TGTGCCAGCTCACCAATTACTAGCGGGGGCCCCGACACCGGGGAGCTGTTTTTT

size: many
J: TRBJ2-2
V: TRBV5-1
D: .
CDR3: CASSAGRGGDTGELFF
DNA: TGCGCCAGCAGCGCTGGACGAGGTGGGGACACCGGGGAGCTGTTTTTT

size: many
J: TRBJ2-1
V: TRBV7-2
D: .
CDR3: CASSTPRPYNEQFF
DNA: TGTGCCAGCAGCACACCACGACCCTACAATGAGCAGTTCTTC

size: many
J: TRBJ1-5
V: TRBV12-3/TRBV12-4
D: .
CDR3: CASSFSPAYSNQPQHF
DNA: TGTGCCAGCAGTTTCTCACCTGCTTATAGCAATCAGCCCCAGCATTTT

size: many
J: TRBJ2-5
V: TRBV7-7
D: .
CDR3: CASSRYGGSYQETQYF
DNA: TGTGCCAGCAGCCGTTACGGGGGATCCTACCAAGAGACCCAGTACTTC

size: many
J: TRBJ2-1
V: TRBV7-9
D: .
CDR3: CASSPQGFAFTEQFF
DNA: TGTGCCAGCAGCCCGCAGGGTTTCGCTTTCACAGAGCAGTTCTTC

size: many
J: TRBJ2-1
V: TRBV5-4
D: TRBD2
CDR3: CASRAGGRGNEQFF
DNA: TGTGCCAGCAGAGCGGGGGGGCGGGGGAATGAGCAGTTCTTC

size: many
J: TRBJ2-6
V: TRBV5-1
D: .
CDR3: CASSPTDSGANVLTF
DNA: TGCGCCAGCAGCCCTACAGACTCTGGGGCCAACGTCCTGACTTTC

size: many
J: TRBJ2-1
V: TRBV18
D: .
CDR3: CASSPDSNEQFF
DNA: TGTGCCAGCAGCCCAGACAGCAATGAGCAGTTCTTC

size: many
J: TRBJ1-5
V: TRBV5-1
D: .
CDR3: CASPRAPSPQPQHF
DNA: TGCGCCAGCCCGAGGGCTCCATCCCCTCAGCCCCAGCATTTT

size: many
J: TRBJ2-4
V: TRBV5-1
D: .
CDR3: CASSLGRGLDSKNIQYF
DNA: TGCGCCAGCAGCTTGGGTCGGGGCCTAGATAGCAAAAACATTCAGTACTTC

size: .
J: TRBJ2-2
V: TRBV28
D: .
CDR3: CASSFYLGGNTGELFF
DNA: TGTGCCAGCAGTTTCTATCTTGGGGGGAACACCGGGGAGCTGTTTTTT

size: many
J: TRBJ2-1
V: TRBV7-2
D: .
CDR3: CASSLVYSDEQFF
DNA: TGTGCCAGCAGCTTAGTTTATTCGGATGAGCAGTTCTTC

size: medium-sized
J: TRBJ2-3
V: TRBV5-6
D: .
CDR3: CASSTKVSDTQYF
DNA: TGTGCCAGCAGCACCAAAGTCTCAGATACGCAGTATTTT

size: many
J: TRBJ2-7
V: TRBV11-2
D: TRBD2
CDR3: CASSLGEGSEQYF
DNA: TGTGCCAGCAGCTTAGGGGAGGGCAGCGAGCAGTACTTC

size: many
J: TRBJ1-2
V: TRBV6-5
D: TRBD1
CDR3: CASSYSGQGAPGGGYTF
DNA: TGTGCCAGCAGTTACTCTGGACAGGGGGCCCCCGGGGGTGGCTACACCTTC

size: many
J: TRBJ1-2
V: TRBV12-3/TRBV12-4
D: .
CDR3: CASTSQGLGYGYTF
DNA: TGTGCCAGCACCAGTCAGGGTTTGGGCTATGGCTACACCTTC

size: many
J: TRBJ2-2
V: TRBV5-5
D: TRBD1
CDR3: CASIPGQGTGELFF
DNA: TGTGCCAGCATCCCCGGACAGGGTACCGGGGAGCTGTTTTTT

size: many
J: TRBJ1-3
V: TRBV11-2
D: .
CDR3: CASSLDPKGPYGNTIYF
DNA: TGTGCCAGCAGCTTGGACCCGAAAGGGCCGTATGGAAACACCATATATTTT

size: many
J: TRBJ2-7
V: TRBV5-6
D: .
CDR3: CASSTDYEQYF
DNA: TGTGCCAGCAGCACCGACTACGAGCAGTACTTC

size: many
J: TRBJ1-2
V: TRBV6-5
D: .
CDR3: CASSTGLYGYTF
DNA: TGTGCCAGCTCTACAGGTCTTTATGGCTACACCTTC

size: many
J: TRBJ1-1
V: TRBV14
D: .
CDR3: CASSQVTNTEAFF
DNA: TGTGCCAGCAGCCAAGTAACGAACACTGAAGCTTTCTTT

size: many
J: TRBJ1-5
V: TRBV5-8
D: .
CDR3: CASSLDRGNQPQHF
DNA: TGTGCCAGCAGCTTGGACAGGGGCAATCAGCCCCAGCATTTT

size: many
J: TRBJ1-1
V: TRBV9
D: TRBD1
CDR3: CASSIQSTGGAFF
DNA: TGTGCCAGCAGCATACAGTCGACAGGGGGAGCTTTCTTT

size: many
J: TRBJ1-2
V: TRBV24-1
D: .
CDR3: CATSQSQGFGGYTF
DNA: TGTGCCACCAGTCAATCCCAGGGTTTTGGAGGCTACACCTTC

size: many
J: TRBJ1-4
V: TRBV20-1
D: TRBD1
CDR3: CSAKTGGEGEKLFF
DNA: TGCAGTGCTAAGACAGGGGGCGAGGGGGAAAAACTGTTTTTT

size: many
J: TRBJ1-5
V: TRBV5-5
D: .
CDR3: CASSLEWGQPQHF
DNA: TGTGCCAGCAGCTTGGAATGGGGTCAGCCCCAGCATTTT

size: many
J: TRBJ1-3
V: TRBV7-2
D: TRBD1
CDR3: CASSPNRQGGNTIYF
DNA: TGTGCCAGCAGCCCCAACCGACAGGGGGGAAACACCATATATTTT

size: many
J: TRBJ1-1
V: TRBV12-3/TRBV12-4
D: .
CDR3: CASSLQSNTEAFF
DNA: TGTGCCAGCAGTTTACAAAGTAACACTGAAGCTTTCTTT

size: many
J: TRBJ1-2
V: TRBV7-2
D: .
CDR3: CASSPDRNYGYTF
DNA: TGTGCCAGCAGCCCTGACAGGAACTATGGCTACACCTTC

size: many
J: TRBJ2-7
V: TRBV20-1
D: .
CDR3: CSASQQRSSSYEQYF
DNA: TGCAGTGCTAGTCAACAGCGTTCGAGCTCCTACGAGCAGTACTTC

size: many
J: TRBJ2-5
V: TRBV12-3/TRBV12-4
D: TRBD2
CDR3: CASSWTSGGETQYF
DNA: TGTGCCAGCAGTTGGACTAGCGGGGGGGAGACCCAGTACTTC

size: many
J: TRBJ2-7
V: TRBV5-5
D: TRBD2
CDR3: CASERTSAEKYEQYF
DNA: TGTGCCAGCGAAAGGACTAGCGCCGAAAAATACGAGCAGTACTTC

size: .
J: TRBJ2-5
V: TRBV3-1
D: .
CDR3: CASCHETQETQYF
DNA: TGTGCCTCCTGCCACGAGACCCAAGAGACACAGTACTTC

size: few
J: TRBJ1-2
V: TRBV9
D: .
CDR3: CASSAGGSYGYTF
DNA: TGTGCCAGCAGCGCCGGGGGTAGCTATGGCTACACCTTC

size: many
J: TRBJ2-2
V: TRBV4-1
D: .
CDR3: CASSQASTGELFF
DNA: TGCGCCAGCAGCCAAGCGTCCACCGGGGAGCTGTTTTTT

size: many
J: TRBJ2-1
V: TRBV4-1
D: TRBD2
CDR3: CASSHGGVEFF
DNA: TGCGCCAGCAGCCATGGGGGGGTCGAGTTCTTC

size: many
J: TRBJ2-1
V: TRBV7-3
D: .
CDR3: CASSLSPLGFSGNEQFF
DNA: TGTGCCAGCAGCCTGTCCCCATTGGGCTTCTCGGGGAATGAGCAGTTCTTC

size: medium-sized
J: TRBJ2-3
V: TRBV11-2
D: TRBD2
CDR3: CASRQKRGATDTQYF
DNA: TGTGCCAGCAGGCAAAAGCGGGGGGCCACAGATACGCAGTATTTT

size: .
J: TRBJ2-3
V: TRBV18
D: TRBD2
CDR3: CASSPPGAGEIDTQYF
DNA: TGTGCCAGCTCACCACCGGGAGCGGGGGAGATAGATACGCAGTATTTT

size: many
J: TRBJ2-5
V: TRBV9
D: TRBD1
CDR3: CASSVLGTGQETQYF
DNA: TGTGCCAGCAGCGTTCTCGGGACAGGGCAAGAGACCCAGTACTTC

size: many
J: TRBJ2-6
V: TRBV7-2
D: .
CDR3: CASSWGVDFSGANVLTF
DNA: TGTGCCAGCAGCTGGGGGGTGGATTTCTCTGGGGCCAACGTCCTGACTTTC

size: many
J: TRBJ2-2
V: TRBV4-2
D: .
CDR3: CASSQGTGPGELFF
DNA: TGTGCCAGCAGCCAAGGCACAGGACCCGGGGAGCTGTTTTTT

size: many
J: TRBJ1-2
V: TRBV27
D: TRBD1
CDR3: CASSLQPGGYGYTF
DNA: TGTGCCAGCAGTTTACAACCAGGGGGATATGGCTACACCTTC

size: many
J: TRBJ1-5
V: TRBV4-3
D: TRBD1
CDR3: CASSQNGEGASQPQHF
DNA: TGCGCCAGCAGCCAAAATGGTGAGGGGGCGAGTCAGCCCCAGCATTTT

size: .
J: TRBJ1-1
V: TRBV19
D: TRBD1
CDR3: CASSTWDRGPRWTEAFF
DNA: TGTGCCAGTAGTACGTGGGACAGGGGCCCCCGATGGACTGAAGCTTTCTTT

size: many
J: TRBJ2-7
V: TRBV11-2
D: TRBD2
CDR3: CASSLVEGRGEQYF
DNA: TGTGCCAGCAGCTTAGTCGAGGGGAGGGGCGAGCAGTACTTC

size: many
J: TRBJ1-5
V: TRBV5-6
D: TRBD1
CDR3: CASSLSGGDQPQHF
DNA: TGTGCCAGCAGCTTGTCAGGGGGCGATCAGCCCCAGCATTTT